This TCR beta chain was sequenced during a study of OX40 agonist ivuxolimab in advanced cancers. Profiled with immunoSEQ multiplex PCR; TCRdb holds only in-frame clones, not every one. The data show about 68,000 clones, approximately 80% seen once. The CDR3 has 16 amino acids. The ends were cut back, 0 bases at V and 0 bases at J, with 12 bases in the middle. CDR1 and CDR2 from the germline V gene are LGHNA and YNFKEQ. The sample in question was CD4+ or CD8+ T cells sorted from blood, obtained in a trial of the OX40 agonist ivuxolimab. The chain couples TRBV4-2 to TRBJ2-7; possibly TRBD2 for D (7 bases). This TCR came from an adult with an advanced solid tumor such as melanoma, head and neck, liver or kidney cancer. CDR3 region: CASSQDGGGVSYEQYF. The CDR3 bases are TGTGCCAGCAGCCAAGATGGCGGGGGCGTCTCCTACGAGCAGTACTTC.